The sequence of this T cell receptor (beta chain) was determined in a study of T cells in Graves' hyperthyroidism and ophthalmopathy. Study results and caveats: The model predicted ophthalmopathy a median approximately seven months before onset.

CDR1 and CDR2 (germline): DFQATT, SNEGSKA (reference sequence). V gave up 2 bases and J gave up 0 bases; unmatched junction bases: 8. The CDR3 is 16 residues long. This clonotype was detected ten times or more. Its target is unknown. It was RNA transcripts that yielded the amplified TCR beta CDR3 regions. HTBI primers drove first-round RT-PCR of the TCR CDR3. TCRdb reprocessed the multiplex PCR reads via MiXCR and lists one record per CDR3 protein. Altogether roughly 400,000 distinct CDR3 sequences are present, over 12% being singletons, with the ten largest covering 25% to 30%. Ophthalmopathy patients all had a Clinical Activity Score of at least 3, a NOSPECS grade of at least 4 and disease under 3 months old. Uncontrolled infection, other autoimmune disease, pregnancy or lactation disqualified patients from enrolment. Thyroid ultrasound and orbital computed tomography, with clinical symptoms and serum thyroxine and TRAb, informed diagnoses.

The chain combines TRBV20-1 with TRBJ2-7; 9 bases are shared with TRBD1. Sequencing input: blood. The clonotype originates from a man aged 50-59 years with Graves' ophthalmopathy. The CDR3 loop is CSARPTTGGHSYEQYF. The CDR3, as DNA: TGCAGTGCTAGACCTACGACAGGGGGTCACTCCTACGAGCAGTACTTC.